This T cell receptor (beta chain) was sequenced for a study of T cell repertoires in cytomegalovirus infection. TCRdb reprocessed the reads with MiXCR, giving one entry per CDR3 protein. Counted here are about half a million distinct CDR3 sequences, 30% to 40% occurring once; the ten biggest clones make up roughly a sixth. As concerns this clonotype: Its antigen is currently unknown.

This receptor was identified in a human donor in good health (CMV status not recorded). Some clones in this sample may be carry-over from other donors' samples. The sequences come from cultured PBMCs, collected from culture after CMV antigen stimulation.

CDR3 residues: CASSLVGWSTEAFF. The DNA of the CDR3 is TGTGCCAGCAGTTTAGTTGGGTGGAGCACTGAAGCTTTCTTT. The chain combines TRBV12-3 or TRBV12-4 with TRBJ1-1; no firm D call. Trimming pared 1 base from V and 4 bases from J, leaving 10 bases between. The CDR3 is 14 residues long.